This T cell receptor (beta chain) was sequenced for a study of blood T cell repertoires in COVID-19. Study overall: The cDNA or gDNA used as material had been derived from T cells, B-cell-depleted T cells, or PBMCs.

In its sample, this clone was seen once. Original processing methods: Amplified reference gene primers provided the basis for estimating nucleated cell counts. This table comes from immunoSEQ multiplex PCR, and its TCRdb copy is limited to in-frame clones, with some not included. From that table come the V and J calls and clone size; the DNA was used to work out D and trimming. The table lists a few hundred thousand clones, about four fifths of them singletons. This CDR3 region has 11 residues. The V end lost 1 base, the J end lost 7 bases, and 7 bases lay between the germline ends. Germline V lookup: CDR1 SQVTM, CDR2 ANQGSEA.

The sequencing sample was made of peripheral blood. The sequence was obtained from a young man who had recovered from COVID-19. The chain is built from TRBV29-1 and TRBJ1-1, with D uncertain. The CDR3 sequence is CSVEGRGEAFF. In DNA, the CDR3 is TGCAGCGTTGAAGGACGGGGTGAAGCTTTCTTT.